Given below is one T cell receptor beta chain in context. Its specificity is unknown. Here immunoSEQ multiplex PCR was the method, and the copy in TCRdb shows in-frame clones only, minus some. The sample lists roughly 2.4 million clones; nearly 97% were seen once. These data originate in a study of shared clonotypes between healthy human individuals. Study context: CD4 naive and CD4 memory each took three plates per donor, while CD8 naive took two and CD8 memory one.

The CDR3 spans 12 residues. Looked up from germline, CDR1 is ENHRY and CDR2 is SYGVKD. V lost 4 bases to trimming and J lost 6 bases; unmatched junction nucleotides: 1. The study's findings and limits: Non-shared clonotypes were found to have lower generation probabilities than the clonotypes that were shared by all four of the sorted-subset donors. It was expected that sequencing depth would affect clonotype sharing among donors.

The clonotype was recovered from a man between 18 and 35 years old in good health. The sequencing input was naive CD4+ T cells sorted from blood. The subset: CD45RA+ positively selected. The chain recombines TRBV10-3 with TRBJ1-2, with TRBD1 matching over 8 bases. Written as DNA, the CDR3 is TGTGCCATCAGTGGGGACAGGCATGGCTACACCTTC. This encodes CAISGDRHGYTF.